The 16 T cell receptor beta chains presented below share a single source sample, sequenced in a study of OX40 agonist ivuxolimab in advanced cancers. TCRdb keeps only in-frame clones here, not all; method: immunoSEQ multiplex PCR. In the table there are roughly 50,000 clones, about 86% of which are singletons. The starting material was CD4+ or CD8+ T cells sorted from blood, obtained in a trial of the OX40 agonist ivuxolimab. These receptors were collected from an adult with an advanced solid tumor such as melanoma, head and neck, liver or kidney cancer.

The V and J genes are TRBV6-1 and TRBJ1-5, with TRBD1 matching over 8 bases. V shed 1 base and J 2 bases; nucleotides not matched to a gene: 7. Germline-derived CDR1 and CDR2 are MNHNS and SASEGT. The CDR3 runs 17 residues. CDR3 sequence reads: CASSEEYDRGRNQPQHF. In nucleotides, the CDR3 is TGTGCCAGCAGTGAAGAATACGACAGGGGACGCAATCAGCCCCAGCATTTT.

V is TRBV5-1 and J is TRBJ2-2; D may match TRBD1 or TRBD2 (5 bases each). The germline CDR1 and CDR2 sequences are SGHRS and YFSETQ. CDR3 length: 15 residues. The V gene lost 1 base and the J gene lost 5 bases, with 12 bases spanning the gap. CDR3 bases: TGCGCCAGCAGCTTGCGGGGCAGGGAGACCGGGGAGCTGTTTTTT. Its translation is CASSLRGRETGELFF.

This chain's CDR3 is CASSLGTHQETQYF. CDR3 nucleotides: TGTGCCAGCAGCTTGGGGACACACCAAGAGACCCAGTACTTC. The chain uses TRBV7-6 and TRBJ2-5, with a tentative D call TRBD1 (6 bases). Looked up from germline, CDR1 is SGHVS and CDR2 is FNYEAQ. V was pared by 3 bases and J by 0 bases, with 8 bases between. The CDR3 has 14 amino acids. Based on the CDR3 plus reference TRBV7-6 and TRBJ2-5, the full variable domain is GAGVSQSPRYKVTKRGQDVALRCDPISGHVSLYWYRQALGQGPEFLTYFNYEAQQDKSGLPNDRFSAERPEGSISTLTIQRTEQRDSAMYRCASSLGTHQETQYFGPGTRLLVL.

V is TRBV18 and J is TRBJ1-1; possible D gene TRBD1, 6 bases. This CDR3 comprises 14 residues. V was cut by 10 bases and J by 2 bases, with 17 bases left in between. Per the germline V gene, CDR1 is KGHSH and CDR2 is LQKENI. The DNA for the CDR3 is TGTGCCACCAAAACCACAGGGATTAACACTGAAGCTTTCTTT. Amino acid sequence: CATKTTGINTEAFF.

As to this clone: Sequence at one end of the junction differs from germline and may be a read error. The chain couples TRBV6-1 to TRBJ1-3; TRBD1 matches 7 bases. CDR1 is MNHNS and CDR2 is SASEGT in the germline V gene. The CDR3 totals 14 residues. In nucleotides, the CDR3 is TGTGCCAGCAGGAAACAGGGGACTGGGAACACCATATATTTT. Translated: CASRKQGTGNTIYF.

V gene TRBV6-1 combines with J gene TRBJ1-2; 7 bases align to TRBD1. J lost 3 bases, V lost 4 bases, and 8 bases had no gene match. Germline CDR1 and CDR2: MNHNS and SASEGT. CDR3 length equals 15 residues. The CDR3 spells CASSGQGFLDYGYTF. The CDR3 DNA follows: TGTGCCAGCAGTGGACAGGGCTTCCTCGACTATGGCTACACCTTC.

This clone was counted a single time. The CDR3 nucleotides are TGTGCCAGCCGTATCACGGGACAGGGTACGGACGAGCAGTACTTC. Amino acids: CASRITGQGTDEQYF. This chain links TRBV2 with TRBJ2-7; 9 bases map to TRBD1. V gave up 8 bases and J gave up 5 bases; unmatched junction bases: 13. CDR1 and CDR2 (germline): SNHLY, FYNNEI. The CDR3 has 15 amino acids.

The gene calls are TRBV7-6 and TRBJ1-1; D gene uncertain. Looked up from germline, CDR1 is SGHVS and CDR2 is FNYEAQ. Trimming left V 5 bases short and J 0 bases short, with 10 bases between. This CDR3 has 14 amino acids. The CDR3 spells CASSGAGLNTEAFF. DNA for the CDR3: TGTGCCAGCAGCGGAGCGGGGTTGAACACTGAAGCTTTCTTT.

This clone has just a few counts. J is TRBJ2-7 and V is TRBV29-1, with D possibly being TRBD1 (6 bases). This CDR3 spans 15 amino acids. Trimming took off 7 bases at V and 7 bases at J, with 26 bases between the two ends. Germline CDR1 and CDR2: SQVTM and ANQGSEA. For the CDR3, the DNA is TGCAGCGCGTTAGGGCCGCGGACAGCCTCGGGGGAGCAGTACTTC. Protein product: CSALGPRTASGEQYF.

This chain joins TRBV18 and TRBJ2-7; TRBD1 matches at 7 bases. V was pared by 4 bases and J by 4 bases, with 10 bases of the junction left unmatched. CDR1 and CDR2 from the germline V gene are KGHSH and LQKENI. CDR3 size: 15 residues. CDR3 in DNA: TGTGCCAGCTCACTAACAGGGGACGCCGCATACGAGCAGTACTTC. Amino acids: CASSLTGDAAYEQYF.

The J gene is TRBJ2-2, the V gene TRBV2; unclear D gene. In germline, CDR1 is SNHLY, CDR2 FYNNEI. This CDR3 is 13 amino acids long. The germline V and J ends were trimmed by 7 bases and 7 bases, with 13 bases remaining between them. The CDR3 is CASIQGSIGELFF. The CDR3 bases are TGTGCCAGCATCCAAGGGTCGATCGGGGAGCTGTTTTTT.

This sequence joins TRBV5-4 and TRBJ1-1, with D possibly being TRBD1 (5 bases). The CDR3 is made up of 16 amino acids. V was pared by 5 bases and J by 8 bases, with 25 bases between. Germline CDR1 and CDR2: SGHNT and YYREEE (reference sequence). The CDR3 region is CASRTRFGGGAPEAFF. The CDR3 DNA reads TGTGCCAGCAGAACCCGTTTTGGGGGTGGGGCTCCAGAAGCTTTCTTT. Using reference TRBV5-4 and TRBJ1-1 for the parts outside the CDR3, the full variable domain is ETGVTQSPTHLIKTRGQQVTLRCSSQSGHNTVSWYQQALGQGPQFIFQYYREEENGRGNFPPRFSGLQFPNYSSELNVNALELDDSALYLCASRTRFGGGAPEAFFGQGTRLTVV.

The CDR3 protein is CASSLKQGGGYSYEQYF. DNA of the CDR3: TGCGCCAGCAGCTTAAAACAGGGAGGAGGCTACTCCTACGAGCAGTACTTC. This rearrangement joins TRBV5-1 to TRBJ2-7; the D gene could be TRBD1 or TRBD2 (6 bases each). This CDR3 region has 17 residues. CDR1 is SGHRS and CDR2 is YFSETQ in the germline V gene. Trimming pared 2 bases from V and 0 bases from J, leaving 18 bases between. The full variable domain, completed using reference TRBV5-1 and TRBJ2-7, is KAGVTQTPRYLIKTRGQQVTLSCSPISGHRSVSWYQQTPGQGLQFLFEYFSETQRNKGNFPGRFSGRQFSNSRSEMNVSTLELGDSALYLCASSLKQGGGYSYEQYFGPGTRLTVT.

This chain uses TRBV6-6 with TRBJ1-2; 9 nucleotides match TRBD1. This CDR3 is built from 14 residues. The V gene end was trimmed by 2 bases and the J gene end by 2 bases; junction bases not matched to a gene: 0. Germline-derived CDR1 and CDR2 are MNHNY and SVGAGI (reference sequence). CDR3 nucleotide sequence: TGTGCCAGCAGTTACGGGACAGGGAACTATGGCTACACCTTC. It yields the protein CASSYGTGNYGYTF.

This clone was seen more than once but under ten times. V and J are TRBV18 and TRBJ1-5, with unresolved D. Trimming took 5 bases from V and 2 from J, leaving 16 bases between them. The CDR3 contains 16 residues. Germline CDR1 is KGHSH and CDR2 is LQKENI. As DNA, the CDR3 is TGTGCCAGCTCATCGTCCCGTACGGACGGCAATCAGCCCCAGCATTTT. Its protein product is CASSSSRTDGNQPQHF. Full variable domain (rest looked up from reference TRBV18 and TRBJ1-5): NAGVMQNPRHLVRRRGQEARLRCSPMKGHSHVYWYRQLPEEGLKFMVYLQKENIIDESGMPKERFSAEFPKEGPSILRIQQVVRGDSAAYFCASSSSRTDGNQPQHFGDGTRLSIL.

The CDR3 here is CASSLGDLPNTEAFF. CDR3 nucleotides: TGTGCCAGCAGCTTAGGGGACCTTCCAAACACTGAAGCTTTCTTT. The rearrangement uses TRBV7-2 and TRBJ1-1; tentatively, D is TRBD1 (5 bases). This CDR3 contains 15 residues. The V and J ends lost 1 base and 2 bases respectively, with 11 bases between them. Per germline, CDR1 SGHTA and CDR2 FQGNSA. Together with reference TRBV7-2 and TRBJ1-1, the CDR3 gives the full variable domain: GAGVSQSPSNKVTEKGKDVELRCDPISGHTALYWYRQSLGQGLEFLIYFQGNSAPDKSGLPSDRFSAERTGGSVSTLTIQRTQQEDSAVYLCASSLGDLPNTEAFFGQGTRLTVV.